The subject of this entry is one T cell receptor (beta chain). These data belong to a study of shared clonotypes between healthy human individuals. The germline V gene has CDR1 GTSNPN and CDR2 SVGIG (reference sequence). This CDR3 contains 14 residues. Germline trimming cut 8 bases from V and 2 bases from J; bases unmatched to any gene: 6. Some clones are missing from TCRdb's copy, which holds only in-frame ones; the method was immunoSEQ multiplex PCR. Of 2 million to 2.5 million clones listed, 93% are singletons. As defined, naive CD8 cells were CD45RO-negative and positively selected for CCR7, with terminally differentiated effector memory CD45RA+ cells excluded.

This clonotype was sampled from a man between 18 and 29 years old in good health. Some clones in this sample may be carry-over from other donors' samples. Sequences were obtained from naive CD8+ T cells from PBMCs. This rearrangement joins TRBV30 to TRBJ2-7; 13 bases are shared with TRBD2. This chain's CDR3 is CATSGLAGAYEQYF. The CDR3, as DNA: TGTGCCACTTCAGGACTAGCGGGAGCCTACGAGCAGTACTTC. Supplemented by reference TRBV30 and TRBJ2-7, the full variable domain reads SQTIHQWPATLVQPVGSPLSLECTVEGTSNPNLYWYRQAAGRGLQLLFYSVGIGQISSEVPQNLSASRPQDRQFILSSKKLLLSDSGFYLCATSGLAGAYEQYFGPGTRLTVT.